This T cell receptor (beta chain) appears in the sequencing data of a study of blood T cell repertoires in COVID-19. The overall study: Whether acute or convalescent, the COVID-19 samples came from the United States, Italy and Spain. T cells, B-cell-depleted T cells, or PBMCs provided the cDNA or gDNA that served as material.

In the original processing: Using reference gene primer amplification, nucleated cell counts were estimated. The data were produced by immunoSEQ multiplex PCR, yet TCRdb's version contains in-frame clones alone and is incomplete. V and J calls plus clone size are reproduced from that table; the DNA served to infer D and trimming. The sample gives 40,000 to 50,000 clones, roughly 85% of which show up once; 15% to 18% is in the top ten. This CDR3 has 12 amino acids. V was trimmed by 8 bases and J by 2 bases, leaving 10 bases between them. Germline CDR1 reads ENHRY; CDR2 reads SYGVKD. A single count supports this clone.

The chain combines TRBV10-3 with TRBJ2-7; possible D gene TRBD1, 6 bases. Sample: peripheral blood. The TCR sequence derives from a human donor in a cohort sampled during active COVID-19. The donor label of this sample is uncertain. The CDR3 DNA reads TGTGCCATCCAGGGGCAAACCTACGAGCAGTACTTC. Amino acids: CAIQGQTYEQYF.